Reported below is one TCR beta chain. The antigen remains unidentified. The method was immunoSEQ multiplex PCR; TCRdb's version includes in-frame clones alone and lacks a portion of them. Here the sample spans about 43,000 clones, about 94% being singletons. These data originate in a study of T cells in tuberculosis. Study as a whole: The T cells targeted glucose monomycolate, a mycobacterial lipid, via CD1B. IGRA-negative adolescents, IGRA-positive adolescents with latent tuberculosis and adults with active tuberculosis formed this South African cohort. Broader study findings: The TCR-beta difference was not significant; alpha differences partly reflected length.

J was trimmed by 5 bases and V by 2 bases; bases with no gene match: 6. Germline lookup yields CDR1 LNHDA and CDR2 SQIVND (reference sequence). The CDR3 length is 15 residues. The chain recombines TRBV19 with TRBJ2-1; the match to TRBD2 covers 7 bases. The TCR comes from a donor between 10 and 35 years old with latent tuberculosis or without tuberculosis infection. Some clones in this sample may be carry-over from other donors' samples. The specimen sequenced was PBMCs. DNA for the CDR3: TGTGCCAGTAGTATACTGGCGGGAGTTAACAATGAGCAGTTCTTC. It codes for CASSILAGVNNEQFF.